This T cell receptor (beta chain) was identified in a study of blood T cell repertoires in COVID-19. Looking at the study overall: Sources were T cells, B-cell-depleted T cells, or PBMCs; the material itself was cDNA or gDNA.

The CDR3 runs to 11 residues. With 3 bases removed from V and 6 bases from J, the gap between germline ends came to 6 bases. Germline CDR1 and CDR2: LGHDT and YNNKEL (reference sequence). Here immunoSEQ multiplex PCR was the method, and the copy in TCRdb shows in-frame clones only, minus some. Of roughly 250,000 clones listed, approximately 82% were seen once; the top ten hold roughly 7.8%. This receptor was taken from a man between 35 and 55 years old with active or convalescent COVID-19. The sequenced sample consisted of peripheral blood. J is TRBJ2-7 and V is TRBV3-1 (or the pseudogene TRBV3-2); D is uncertain. The CDR3 sequence: CASSHSREQYF. In DNA, the CDR3 is TGTGCCAGCAGCCACTCGCGCGAGCAGTACTTC.